These 9 T cell receptor beta chains came from one sample sequenced in a study of cytotoxic CD8 clonotypes in ibrutinib-treated CLL. Sequencing used immunoSEQ multiplex PCR; TCRdb keeps in-frame clones, though not all of them. There are around 140,000 clones in the sample; approximately 80% occur only once, and around 7.6% lies in the top ten. This sample comprised PBMCs, obtained after 36 months of ibrutinib treatment. The receptors were sampled from a human donor with chronic lymphocytic leukemia.

The chain recombines TRBV2 with TRBJ1-2; TRBD1 agrees at 7 bases. Losses at the gene ends were 6 bases for V and 4 bases for J; bases not matched to a gene: 5. Germline assignment: CDR1 SNHLY and CDR2 FYNNEI. CDR3 size: 13 residues. The CDR3: CASRTGTGYGYTF. The CDR3 DNA sequence: TGTGCCAGCAGGACAGGGACTGGCTATGGCTACACCTTC.

The sample holds a few counts of this clone. The chain recombines TRBV10-3 with TRBJ1-2, with D maybe TRBD1 (5 bases). Trimming took 6 bases from V and 5 from J, leaving 10 bases between them. The CDR3 is 12 amino acids. Germline V gene lookup returns CDR1 ENHRY and CDR2 SYGVKD. The CDR3 DNA sequence: TGTGCCATCAGCGACCAGGGATATGGCTACACCTTC. It yields the protein CAISDQGYGYTF.

This chain connects TRBV7-3 to TRBJ2-1, with D tentatively TRBD1 or TRBD2 (6 bases each). CDR1 and CDR2 (germline): SGHTA, FQGTGA. V lost 3 bases and J lost 0, with 9 bases in between. The CDR3 sequence is 15 residues long. CDR3 in amino acids: CASSLGGTSYNEQFF. CDR3 DNA: TGTGCCAGCAGCTTGGGGGGCACCTCCTACAATGAGCAGTTCTTC.

The DNA of the CDR3 is TGTGCCACCAGCAGAGCGGGGGGCGCGGATTCCTACGAGCAGTACTTC. Protein sequence: CATSRAGGADSYEQYF. The J gene is TRBJ2-7, the V gene TRBV15; D might be TRBD2 (7 bases). This CDR3 is 16 amino acids long. V lost 1 base and J lost 1, with 14 bases in between. The germline V gene encodes CDR1 LNHNV and CDR2 YYDKDF (reference sequence).

The genes are TRBV10-3 and TRBJ1-2; D unclear. Germline CDR1 reads ENHRY; CDR2 reads SYGVKD. This CDR3 region has 12 residues. V was pared by 0 bases and J by 13 bases, with 12 bases between. The CDR3 DNA follows: TGTGCCATCAGTGAGTCGATCGGGAGGCCCACCTTC. Its translation: CAISESIGRPTF.

This chain connects TRBV30 to TRBJ1-2; D is uncertain. Germline-derived CDR1 and CDR2 are GTSNPN and SVGIG (reference sequence). Between the trimmed V and J ends, which lost 4 bases and 8 bases, there was a span of 23 bases. CDR3 size: 15 residues. CDR3 bases: TGTGCCTGGATTACGAAGAGTCCCCTTTTGGTAGGCTACACCTTC. As protein: CAWITKSPLLVGYTF. Full variable domain (outside the CDR3, taken from reference TRBV30 and TRBJ1-2): SQTIHQWPATLVQPVGSPLSLECTVEGTSNPNLYWYRQAAGRGLQLLFYSVGIGQISSEVPQNLSASRPQDRQFILSSKKLLLSDSGFYLCAWITKSPLLVGYTFGSGTRLTVV.

The chain combines TRBV18 with TRBJ1-1; D ambiguous. The CDR3 totals 13 residues. Trimming cost V 7 bases and J 0 bases, with 9 bases left between them. CDR1 and CDR2 (germline): KGHSH, LQKENI. This CDR3 is CASYGNMNTEAFF. CDR3 in DNA: TGTGCCAGCTATGGGAACATGAACACTGAAGCTTTCTTT.

In this sample, this clone turned up a few times. The chain is built from TRBV2 and TRBJ2-5; 10 nucleotides line up with TRBD2. Germline V gives CDR1 SNHLY, CDR2 FYNNEI. There are 17 residues in the CDR3. The J segment lost 5 bases and the V segment lost 0 bases, leaving 9 bases of the junction unmatched. This CDR3 reads CASSEAWVAGGGETQYF. DNA of the CDR3: TGTGCCAGCAGTGAAGCCTGGGTAGCGGGGGGAGGGGAGACCCAGTACTTC.

The chain uses TRBV10-3 and TRBJ2-1; 15 nucleotides align to TRBD2. The CDR3 runs 17 residues. J gave up 7 bases and V 10 bases, and 14 bases lay outside the gene matches. Germline V CDR1 and CDR2: ENHRY, SYGVKD. This CDR3 is CATGTSGGLATKNEQFF. CDR3 DNA: TGTGCCACAGGGACTAGCGGGGGGCTGGCCACAAAGAATGAGCAGTTCTTC.